The source of this T cell receptor beta chain is a study of blood T cell repertoires in COVID-19. The method was immunoSEQ multiplex PCR; TCRdb's version includes in-frame clones alone and lacks a portion of them. The table records 100,000 to 150,000 clones, roughly 84% of them present only once. V was pared by 10 bases and J by 5 bases, with 13 bases of the junction left unmatched. This CDR3 has 14 residues. Germline CDR1 is MNHEY and CDR2 is SVGAGI. The genes are TRBV6-5 and TRBJ2-5, with 7 positions matching TRBD1. The TCR sequence derives from a woman aged 30 to 39 who had recovered from COVID-19. Material: peripheral blood. The CDR3 region has the DNA TGTGCCACCTCCACGAGGGGGCGCCGGGAGACCCAGTACTTC. This gives the protein CATSTRGRRETQYF.